The text below deals with one TCR beta chain. The antigen is unknown. This entry belongs to a study of T cell responses to AZD1222 COVID-19 vaccine. This CDR3 is 13 amino acids long. CDR1 is GTSNPN, CDR2 SVGIG, per germline (reference sequence). With 7 bases removed from V and 8 bases from J, the gap between germline ends came to 17 bases. General study points: Donor demographics were predominantly white British with a female majority; clonal diversity may be underestimated. Along spike, vaccine-associated CD4 TCRs were found throughout, with dominance at 160-218 and 743-854.

Assay used: immunoSEQ multiplex PCR; TCRdb lists only in-frame clones, some missing. The data hold tens of thousands of clones, with over 85% observed a single time. The V gene is TRBV30, the J gene TRBJ1-4, with D possibly TRBD1 on 5 matching bases. Sequencing was performed on peripheral blood, taken on day 0 of MenACWY control vaccination. The TCR comes from an adult in good health. The CDR3 region has the DNA TGTGCCTTCACGGGGAGGGACGCGGAAAAACTGTTTTTT. Translated, it gives CAFTGRDAEKLFF.